Below are 31 T cell receptor beta chains sequenced from a single sample in a study of T-cell memory formation after mild COVID-19. TCRdb reprocessed the 5' RACE reads via MiXCR and lists one record per CDR3 protein. The sample yields roughly 450,000 distinct CDR3 sequences, about a sixth seen once. The sequenced material came from PBMCs or a T cell subset sorted from them (not recorded which). The receptors were gathered from a man between 18 and 35 years old who had mild COVID-19 (a few samples of this study predate the infection). Cell type and time point are not known.

Only a few counts were recorded for this clonotype. This sequence joins TRBV5-6 and TRBJ2-3; D may be TRBD2 (7 bases). The ends were cut back, 3 bases at V and 2 bases at J, with 22 bases in the middle. The germline V gene has CDR1 SGHDT and CDR2 YYEEEE. There are 18 residues in the CDR3. The CDR3 DNA follows: TGTGCCAGCAGCTCCAGGGGTTCGGGGGGCCGTGTCACAGATACGCAGTATTTT. This gives the protein CASSSRGSGGRVTDTQYF.

The chain uses TRBV5-1 and TRBJ1-6; possibly TRBD1 for D (6 bases). The CDR3 covers 12 residues. The germline V gene encodes CDR1 SGHRS and CDR2 YFSETQ. Trimming removed 4 bases at V and 15 bases at J, with 14 bases between. CDR3 residues: CASSAKDSLLHF. CDR3 nucleotide sequence: TGCGCCAGCAGCGCCAAGGACAGCCTCCTCCACTTT.

A few counts support this clonotype. The chain's CDR3 is CSARTDWDQPQHF. CDR3 sequence (DNA): TGCAGCGCCAGGACAGATTGGGATCAGCCCCAGCATTTT. The J gene is TRBJ1-5, the V gene TRBV29-1; D might be TRBD1 (6 bases). The germline gives CDR1 SQVTM, CDR2 ANQGSEA. The ends were cut back, 7 bases at V and 5 bases at J, with 15 bases in the middle. This CDR3 has 13 residues.

This clonotype has just a few counts. The chain has TRBV6-6 and TRBJ1-5; TRBD1 is a possible D gene (5 bases). Trimming took off 2 bases at V and 9 bases at J, with 23 bases between the two ends. In germline, CDR1 is MNHNY, CDR2 SVGAGI (reference sequence). This CDR3 has 17 amino acids. The CDR3 nucleotides are TGTGCCAGCAGTTACCTCCGGGACTACTCGGGGGGATGGCCCCAGCATTTT. It codes for CASSYLRDYSGGWPQHF.

This clonotype showed up many times. The rearrangement joins TRBV10-3 to TRBJ2-1; D gene unclear. CDR1 is ENHRY, CDR2 SYGVKD, per germline. The CDR3 is 11 amino acids. The ends were cut back, 6 bases at V and 1 base at J, with 1 base in the middle. CDR3 DNA sequence: TGTGCCATCAGGTCCTACAATGAGCAGTTCTTC. Translated, it gives CAIRSYNEQFF.

V gene TRBV6-5 combines with J gene TRBJ1-5, with TRBD1 matching 8 bases. This CDR3 comprises 15 residues. The germline V gene has CDR1 MNHEY and CDR2 SVGAGI. Trimming took 6 bases from V and 7 from J; bases not matched to a gene: 11. CDR3 DNA: TGTGCCAGCAGCCCCGGGCAGGGGGCCTGGCAGCCCCAGCATTTT. Translation: CASSPGQGAWQPQHF.

The chain has TRBV20-1 and TRBJ2-2; 9 positions agree with TRBD2. CDR1 is DFQATT and CDR2 is SNEGSKA in the germline V gene (reference sequence). V was pared by 3 bases and J by 5 bases, with 4 bases of the junction left unmatched. This CDR3 comprises 14 residues. The CDR3 bases are TGCAGTGCTAGGCGCGGGGGGGCGACCGGGGAGCTGTTTTTT. Translation gives CSARRGGATGELFF.

Only a few counts were recorded for this clonotype. The V gene is TRBV4-2, the J gene TRBJ2-7; D gene unclear. The CDR3 runs 13 residues. V lost 0 bases and J lost 2, with 5 bases in between. CDR1 and CDR2 (germline): LGHNA, YNFKEQ. DNA of the CDR3: TGTGCCAGCAGCCAAGATCTTACCTACGAGCAGTACTTC. It translates to CASSQDLTYEQYF.

This rearrangement joins TRBV29-1 to TRBJ1-3, with TRBD1 as a possible D gene (5 bases). The CDR3 consists of 13 residues. The V gene lost 2 bases and the J gene lost 2 bases, with 7 bases spanning the gap. CDR1 is SQVTM and CDR2 is ANQGSEA in the germline V gene. The CDR3 DNA reads as TGCAGCGTTGAAATGGGGGCTGGAAACACCATATATTTT. This translates into CSVEMGAGNTIYF.

The rearrangement joins TRBV7-2 to TRBJ1-2, with D maybe TRBD1 (5 bases). This CDR3 has 16 amino acids. The germline CDR1 and CDR2 sequences are SGHTA and FQGNSA. V shed 4 bases and J shed 3 bases, with 18 bases lying between them. In DNA form, the CDR3 reads TGTGCCAGCAGCTCCCGGGACTCCCGTGCGTACTATGGCTACACCTTC. Protein product: CASSSRDSRAYYGYTF.

J is TRBJ2-7 and V is TRBV7-8, with D perhaps TRBD1 (6 bases). Germline CDR1 and CDR2: SGHVS and FQNEAQ. The CDR3 consists of 16 residues. The ends were cut back, 5 bases at V and 7 bases at J, with 24 bases in the middle. The CDR3 loop is CASSQTSWDGRGEQYV. In DNA form, the CDR3 reads TGTGCCAGCAGCCAAACGTCGTGGGACGGAAGGGGGGAGCAGTACGTC.

The chain joins TRBV5-1 to TRBJ2-3, with 8 bases identical to TRBD2. Trimming took 3 bases from V and 4 from J; bases not matched to a gene: 10. This CDR3 region has 16 residues. Germline V lookup: CDR1 SGHRS, CDR2 YFSETQ. The CDR3 sequence is CASSWRPGGASDTQYF. The CDR3 coding sequence is TGCGCCAGCAGCTGGCGGCCCGGGGGGGCGTCAGATACGCAGTATTTT. Drawing the rest from reference TRBV5-1 and TRBJ2-3, the complete variable domain is KAGVTQTPRYLIKTRGQQVTLSCSPISGHRSVSWYQQTPGQGLQFLFEYFSETQRNKGNFPGRFSGRQFSNSRSEMNVSTLELGDSALYLCASSWRPGGASDTQYFGPGTRLTVL.

This clonotype came up a few times. This chain joins TRBV6-1 and TRBJ1-6; maybe TRBD1 (6 bases). The length of the CDR3 is 14 residues. Germline V gene data show CDR1 as MNHNS and CDR2 as SASEGT. The V and J ends lost 7 bases and 10 bases respectively, with 17 bases between them. The CDR3 spells CASTFAPQGSPLHF. In DNA form, the CDR3 reads TGTGCCAGCACGTTCGCCCCCCAGGGGTCACCCCTCCACTTT.

This clonotype was counted only a few times. This chain connects TRBV5-1 to TRBJ1-1; D is perhaps TRBD1 (6 bases). Germline CDR1 and CDR2: SGHRS and YFSETQ. Trimming cost V 0 bases and J 4 bases, with 10 bases left between them. The CDR3 is made up of 14 amino acids. CDR3 DNA: TGCGCCAGCAGCTTGGACAGGGTTGTCACTGAAGCTTTCTTT. Its translation is CASSLDRVVTEAFF.

This clonotype was observed many times. The rearrangement uses TRBV4-3 and TRBJ2-3, with D perhaps TRBD2 (5 bases). CDR3 length equals 15 residues. V lost 3 bases, J lost 8 bases, and 18 bases lay in between. Germline loops: CDR1 LGHNA, CDR2 YSLEER. The CDR3 region has the DNA TGCGCCAGCAGCCAGTCAGGCGGGTTCTACGGTACGCAGTATTTT. This codes for CASSQSGGFYGTQYF.

This clonotype was counted a few times. The genes are TRBV20-1 and TRBJ1-3; D might be TRBD1 (5 bases). Germline CDR1 reads DFQATT; CDR2 reads SNEGSKA (reference sequence). Trimming shortened V by 1 base and J by 4 bases, and 8 bases separated the two germline ends. CDR3 length: 13 amino acids. The CDR3 nucleotides read TGCAGTGCTAGAGGGGGACTGGGAAACACCATATATTTT. This codes for CSARGGLGNTIYF.

The DNA of the CDR3 is TGCAGTGCTGGGGGGGCTAGCGGGGTCCTCACAGATACGCAGTATTTT. It encodes CSAGGASGVLTDTQYF. The rearrangement links TRBV20-1 to TRBJ2-3; 9 bases fit TRBD2. Losses at the gene ends were 5 bases for V and 2 bases for J; bases not matched to a gene: 11. The CDR3 length is 16 residues. The germline V gene has CDR1 DFQATT and CDR2 SNEGSKA (reference sequence).

CDR3 DNA sequence: TGTGCCATCGCGGGGGCCCGATGGCAGTTCTTC. Its protein is CAIAGARWQFF. The V and J genes are TRBV2 and TRBJ2-1; possible D gene TRBD2, 7 bases. The CDR3 is 11 residues long. Per the germline V gene, CDR1 is SNHLY and CDR2 is FYNNEI. Trimming left V 10 bases short and J 12 bases short, with 16 bases between.

There are a few counts of this clonotype. V usage is TRBV27 and J usage is TRBJ1-5; D possibly corresponds to TRBD1 (6 bases). Trimming shortened V by 8 bases and J by 0 bases, and 17 bases separated the two germline ends. Germline loops: CDR1 MNHEY, CDR2 SMNVEV (reference sequence). The CDR3 covers 16 residues. The chain's CDR3 is CASSTIQGPSNQPQHF. The CDR3 DNA follows: TGTGCCAGCTCAACAATCCAGGGGCCTAGCAATCAGCCCCAGCATTTT.

This clonotype turned up a few times. The chain carries TRBV10-3 and TRBJ1-1; possibly TRBD1 for D (5 bases). The CDR3 is 13 residues long. Germline values: CDR1 ENHRY, CDR2 SYGVKD. Trimming left V 6 bases short and J 1 base short, with 9 bases between. The CDR3: CAIRGGQNTEAFF. The CDR3 region has the DNA TGTGCCATCAGGGGAGGACAGAACACTGAAGCTTTCTTT.

V and J are TRBV7-2 and TRBJ1-1; possibly TRBD1 for D (5 bases). V was shortened by 3 bases and J by 2 bases, with 10 bases between the two germline ends. CDR1 and CDR2 from the germline V gene are SGHTA and FQGNSA. The CDR3 spans 14 residues. The CDR3 region has the DNA TGTGCCAGCAGCTTTTCCGGGGGAAACACTGAAGCTTTCTTT. This encodes CASSFSGGNTEAFF.

This clonotype was observed a handful of times. This sequence joins TRBV20-1 and TRBJ2-1; either TRBD1 or TRBD2 may supply D (6 bases each). Germline values: CDR1 DFQATT, CDR2 SNEGSKA (reference sequence). Trimming took off 0 bases at V and 8 bases at J, with 17 bases between the two ends. This CDR3 has 15 residues. CDR3 loop: CSARDYRGREYEQFF. CDR3 in DNA: TGCAGTGCTAGAGATTACCGGGGGCGGGAATATGAGCAGTTCTTC.

In nucleotides, the CDR3 is TGTGCCAGCAGCTCAACGGGACAGGCGAGTCCCTACGAGCAGTACGTC. Translating it yields CASSSTGQASPYEQYV. The rearrangement links TRBV7-2 to TRBJ2-7; 8 bases map to TRBD1. The CDR3 has 16 amino acids. V lost 4 bases to trimming and J lost 2 bases; unmatched junction nucleotides: 10. Germline CDR1 reads SGHTA; CDR2 reads FQGNSA.

V usage is TRBV28 and J usage is TRBJ1-5; no clear D gene. The J call may be wrong; the DNA end is better matched by TRBJ2-3. The CDR3 extends over 15 amino acids. CDR1 is MDHEN and CDR2 is SYDVKM in the germline V gene. CDR3 coding DNA: TGTGCCAGCAGTTCTCCGGGTGGGGTCAATCAGCCCCAGTATTTT. Its translation: CASSSPGGVNQPQYF.

This clonotype was recorded at least ten times. This chain links TRBV12-3 or TRBV12-4 with TRBJ2-2; weak D call: TRBD1 (7 bases). Trimming left V 7 bases short and J 9 bases short, with 18 bases between. The CDR3 loop spans 14 amino acids. Written as DNA, the CDR3 is TGTGCCAGCATTACCGGACAGGAGGGCCGGGAGCTGTTTTTT. The encoded protein is CASITGQEGRELFF.

V is TRBV12-3 or TRBV12-4 and J is TRBJ1-6; possibly TRBD1 for D (5 bases). Trimming removed 5 bases at V and 8 bases at J, with 13 bases between. The CDR3 spans 14 residues. DNA of the CDR3: TGTGCCAGCAGTCAGACAGATACGGATTCACCCCTCCACTTT. This translates into CASSQTDTDSPLHF.

This clonotype was counted only a few times. The genes are TRBV4-3 and TRBJ1-1, with 7 bases fitting TRBD1. This CDR3 has 13 residues. V trimming: 5 bases; J trimming: 6 bases; junction bases outside the gene matches: 6. CDR1 is LGHNA, CDR2 YSLEER, per germline. The CDR3 DNA reads TGCGCCAGCAGCTCCTTTCAGGGGGCTGAAGCTTTCTTT. It codes for CASSSFQGAEAFF.

This chain uses TRBV4-3 with TRBJ2-3; no definite D call. V lost 0 bases and J lost 0, with 16 bases in between. The germline V gene encodes CDR1 LGHNA and CDR2 YSLEER. The CDR3 contains 18 residues. CDR3 loop: CASSQDPLRAASTDTQYF. In DNA, the CDR3 is TGCGCCAGCAGCCAAGATCCTCTTAGGGCAGCTAGCACAGATACGCAGTATTTT.

This sequence joins TRBV5-1 and TRBJ2-3; D tentatively fits TRBD1 or TRBD2 (5 bases each). The CDR3 covers 15 residues. The germline V gene encodes CDR1 SGHRS and CDR2 YFSETQ. The germline V and J ends were trimmed by 4 bases and 2 bases, with 14 bases remaining between them. CDR3 region: CASSLGTANTDTQYF. CDR3 nucleotide sequence: TGCGCCAGCAGCCTGGGGACGGCGAACACAGATACGCAGTATTTT. The variable domain in full, completed from reference TRBV5-1 and TRBJ2-3, reads KAGVTQTPRYLIKTRGQQVTLSCSPISGHRSVSWYQQTPGQGLQFLFEYFSETQRNKGNFPGRFSGRQFSNSRSEMNVSTLELGDSALYLCASSLGTANTDTQYFGPGTRLTVL.

This clonotype was observed at least ten times. This sequence joins TRBV7-9 and TRBJ2-5; 7 nucleotides match TRBD1. This CDR3 has 14 residues. J was trimmed by 2 bases and V by 4 bases; bases with no gene match: 4. Germline assignment: CDR1 SEHNR and CDR2 FQNEAQ (reference sequence). CDR3 nucleotides: TGTGCCAGCAGCTCAGGACAGGTTCAAGAGACCCAGTACTTC. Translating it yields CASSSGQVQETQYF.

There are a few counts of this clonotype. The chain recombines TRBV7-2 with TRBJ1-4; D gene unclear. The V end was cut by 2 bases, the J end by 12 bases, with 10 bases between. Germline loops: CDR1 SGHTA, CDR2 FQGNSA. The CDR3 has 12 amino acids. CDR3 sequence: CASSLIFGQLFF. The DNA for the CDR3 is TGTGCCAGCAGCTTAATTTTTGGGCAACTGTTTTTT.